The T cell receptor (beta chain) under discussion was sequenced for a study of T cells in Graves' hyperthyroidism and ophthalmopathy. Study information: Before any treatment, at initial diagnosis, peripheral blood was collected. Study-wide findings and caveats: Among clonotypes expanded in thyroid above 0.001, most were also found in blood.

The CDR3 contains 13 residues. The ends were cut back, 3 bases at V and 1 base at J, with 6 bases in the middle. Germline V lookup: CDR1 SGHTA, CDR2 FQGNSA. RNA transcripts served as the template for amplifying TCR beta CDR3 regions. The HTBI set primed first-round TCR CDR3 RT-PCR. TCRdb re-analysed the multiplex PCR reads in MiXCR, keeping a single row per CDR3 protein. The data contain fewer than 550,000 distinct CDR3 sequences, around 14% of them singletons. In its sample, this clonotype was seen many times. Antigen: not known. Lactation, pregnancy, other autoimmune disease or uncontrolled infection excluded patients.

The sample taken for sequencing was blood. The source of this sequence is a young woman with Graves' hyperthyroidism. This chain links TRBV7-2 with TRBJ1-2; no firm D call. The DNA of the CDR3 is TGTGCCAGCAGCTTGAGCATTAACTATGGCTACACCTTC. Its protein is CASSLSINYGYTF.